The entry that follows covers one T cell receptor beta chain sequence. Looked up from germline, CDR1 is MDHEN and CDR2 is SYDVKM. The CDR3 runs to 13 residues. V lost 9 bases to trimming and J lost 3 bases; unmatched junction nucleotides: 2. The data were obtained in a study of blood T cell repertoires in COVID-19. Study as a whole: Sites across the United States, Italy and Spain contributed samples from acute and convalescent COVID-19. T cells, B-cell-depleted T cells, or PBMCs provided the cDNA or gDNA that served as material.

In the source study's methods: Amplifying reference gene primers gave estimates of nucleated cell counts. The protocol was immunoSEQ multiplex PCR, while the TCRdb copy is restricted to in-frame clones and leaves out a portion. The V and J calls and clone size are taken from that table; D and trimming were inferred from the DNA. The sample includes about 190,000 clones, more than 70% seen only once; the top ten take 2.8%. The sequencing sample was made of peripheral blood. The receptor's source is a woman of 80 years or more with active or convalescent COVID-19. The chain has TRBV28 and TRBJ2-2, with TRBD1 matching 9 bases. The CDR3 is CASRDRDTGELFF. In nucleotides, the CDR3 is TGTGCCAGTCGGGACAGGGACACCGGGGAGCTGTTTTTT.